A selection of T cell receptor beta chains follows, all from one sample in a study of spatial heterogeneity in lung cancer. TCRdb ran MiXCR on the 5' RACE reads and lists one entry per CDR3 protein. The sample consists of 4,400 or so distinct CDR3 sequences, roughly 8.7% of them appearing once. The sample in question was lung tumor tissue, obtained at surgery. All receptors come from a female donor with early-stage non-small cell lung cancer. CDR3s include the opening cysteine and the closing phenylalanine or tryptophan. The D gene is left open where the match is weak. For some rows the clone size is stated as once, few or many, or as a class when expanded; others skip it.

>TRBJ1-3|medium-sized|16|TRBD1|TRBV12-3/TRBV12-4
CASSTTGALSGNTIYF
TGTGCCAGCAGTACTACAGGGGCCCTCTCTGGAAACACCATATATTTT
>TRBJ2-2|.|17|TRBD2|TRBV6-2/TRBV6-3
CASSYLGLASNTGELFF
TGTGCCAGCAGTTACTTGGGACTAGCGTCTAACACCGGGGAGCTGTTTTTT
>TRBJ2-3|medium-sized|16|TRBD2|TRBV6-5
CASSYSGTSPTDTQYF
TGTGCCAGCAGTTACTCGGGGACTAGCCCCACAGATACGCAGTATTTT
>TRBJ1-1|medium-sized|15|TRBD1|TRBV6-5
CASSYQGQKNTEAFF
TGTGCCAGCAGTTACCAGGGACAGAAGAACACTGAAGCTTTCTTT
>TRBJ2-7|few|15|.|TRBV19
CASSRMEGLAYEQYF
TGTGCCAGTAGTAGGATGGAGGGTCTGGCCTACGAGCAGTACTTC
>TRBJ2-1|few|13|TRBD1|TRBV19
CASSRQGYNEQFF
TGTGCCAGTAGCCGACAGGGTTACAATGAGCAGTTCTTC
>TRBJ2-5|.|15|.|TRBV6-2/TRBV6-3
CASRDRQKYQETQYF
TGTGCCAGCAGAGATCGTCAGAAATACCAAGAGACCCAGTACTTC
>TRBJ1-2|medium-sized|12|.|TRBV29-1
CSTRDGNYGYTF
TGCAGCACCCGGGACGGTAACTATGGCTACACCTTC
>TRBJ2-7|medium-sized|15|TRBD1|TRBV12-3/TRBV12-4
CASSPRQGGKDEQYF
TGTGCCAGCAGCCCAAGACAGGGTGGAAAAGACGAGCAGTACTTC
>TRBJ1-1|few|14|.|TRBV12-3/TRBV12-4
CASSLWGEATEAFF
TGTGCCAGCAGTTTATGGGGGGAGGCCACTGAAGCTTTCTTT
>TRBJ1-5|medium-sized|13|.|TRBV6-6
CASSPFGGQPQHF
TGTGCCAGCAGTCCGTTTGGTGGGCAGCCCCAGCATTTT
>TRBJ2-3|few|16|TRBD2|TRBV5-8
CASSPNLAGETDTQYF
TGTGCCAGCAGCCCGAATCTAGCGGGGGAGACAGATACGCAGTATTTT
>TRBJ2-4|.|15|TRBD1|TRBV4-3
CASSQRTGFENIQYF
TGCGCCAGCAGCCAGAGGACAGGGTTCGAAAACATTCAGTACTTC
>TRBJ2-7|many|15|.|TRBV3-1
CASSRSRGGFYEQYF
TGTGCCAGCAGCCGCAGCAGGGGAGGGTTCTACGAGCAGTACTTC
>TRBJ1-5|.|14|.|TRBV3-1
CASSPRSGNQPQHF
TGTGCCAGCAGTCCACGTAGTGGCAATCAGCCCCAGCATTTT
>TRBJ2-3|.|14|TRBD2|TRBV20-1
CSASGGGSTDTQYF
TGCAGTGCTAGCGGCGGGGGTAGCACAGATACGCAGTATTTT
>TRBJ2-2|.|14|.|TRBV2
CASKWTQNTGELFF
TGTGCCAGCAAGTGGACGCAGAACACCGGGGAGCTGTTTTTT
>TRBJ2-5|.|15|TRBD2|TRBV19
CASSIGAWDYKTQYF
TGTGCCAGTAGTATTGGGGCCTGGGACTATAAGACCCAGTACTTC
>TRBJ2-5|.|14|.|TRBV9
CASSVGMAGETQYF
TGTGCCAGCAGCGTAGGAATGGCAGGGGAGACCCAGTACTTC
>TRBJ1-1|medium-sized|14|.|TRBV10-3
CAISEFGMNTEAFF
TGTGCCATCAGTGAGTTCGGGATGAACACTGAAGCTTTCTTT
>TRBJ2-3|.|12|.|TRBV6-2/TRBV6-3
CASSYAGRTQYF
TGTGCCAGCAGTTATGCGGGCCGGACGCAGTATTTT
>TRBJ1-6|few|13|.|TRBV2
CASKTEYNSPLHF
TGTGCCAGCAAAACAGAATATAATTCACCCCTCCACTTT
>TRBJ2-7|medium-sized|14|.|TRBV28
CASSSQVPSGEQYF
TGTGCCAGCAGTTCCCAGGTCCCGAGCGGTGAGCAGTACTTC
>TRBJ2-2|few|13|.|TRBV7-9
CASNPPGAGELFF
TGTGCCAGCAACCCGCCGGGGGCCGGGGAGCTGTTTTTT
>TRBJ1-5|.|13|.|TRBV5-1
CASSVNRDQPQHF
TGCGCCAGCAGCGTAAACAGAGATCAGCCCCAGCATTTT
>TRBJ2-3|.|13|.|TRBV9
CASSVGGGDTQYF
TGTGCCAGCAGCGTAGGTGGGGGAGATACGCAGTATTTT
>TRBJ1-5|.|14|.|TRBV20-1
CSASGTFSNQPQHF
TGCAGTGCTTCCGGGACATTCAGCAATCAGCCCCAGCATTTT
>TRBJ2-5|few|14|.|TRBV5-1
CASSLVAGAETQYF
TGCGCCAGCAGCTTGGTGGCAGGGGCGGAGACCCAGTACTTC
>TRBJ2-5|few|14|TRBD2|TRBV20-1
CSASGTSGGETQYF
TGCAGTGCTAGTGGGACTAGCGGGGGAGAGACCCAGTACTTC
>TRBJ1-4|few|18|.|TRBV19
CASSSLPAGRFLGEKLFF
TGTGCCAGTAGTTCACTCCCGGCCGGGCGGTTTCTTGGAGAAAAACTGTTTTTT
>TRBJ1-5|medium-sized|15|.|TRBV28
CASSLDVGRGQPQHF
TGTGCCAGCAGTCTCGACGTGGGGCGAGGGCAGCCCCAGCATTTT
>TRBJ1-3|few|17|.|TRBV28
CASSLQLGGGSGNTIYF
TGTGCCAGCAGTTTGCAGCTGGGAGGGGGCTCTGGAAACACCATATATTTT
>TRBJ2-3|medium-sized|17|.|TRBV7-2
CASSLAQGEATHDTQYF
TGTGCCAGCAGCTTAGCTCAGGGGGAGGCCACACACGATACGCAGTATTTT
>TRBJ2-3|medium-sized|16|TRBD1|TRBV4-1
CASGLGQGVRTDTQYF
TGCGCCAGCGGCCTTGGACAGGGGGTCCGCACAGATACGCAGTATTTT
>TRBJ2-1|few|13|TRBD1|TRBV12-3/TRBV12-4
CASRRDRINEQFF
TGTGCCAGCAGGAGGGACAGAATCAATGAGCAGTTCTTC
>TRBJ2-3|many|17|.|TRBV11-2
CASSLTAWEGGTDTQYF
TGTGCCAGCAGCCTCACCGCCTGGGAAGGGGGCACAGATACGCAGTATTTT
>TRBJ1-2|medium-sized|12|.|TRBV29-1
CSVESLSYGYTF
TGCAGCGTTGAAAGCCTCTCCTATGGCTACACCTTC
>TRBJ2-3|.|16|.|TRBV20-1
CSARPGQWISTDTQYF
TGCAGTGCTAGGCCGGGACAATGGATTAGCACAGATACGCAGTATTTT
>TRBJ2-7|medium-sized|15|TRBD2|TRBV2
CASRAPSGGAGEQYF
TGTGCCAGCAGGGCCCCAAGCGGGGGGGCCGGCGAGCAGTACTTC
>TRBJ2-7|medium-sized|14|.|TRBV19
CASSIEEGSYEQYF
TGTGCCAGTAGTATCGAGGAGGGATCCTACGAGCAGTACTTC
>TRBJ1-2|.|14|.|TRBV29-1
CSVVGSDSNYGYTF
TGCAGCGTTGTAGGGTCCGATTCTAACTATGGCTACACCTTC
>TRBJ1-5|.|14|.|TRBV10-3
CATQEGGSNQPQHF
TGTGCCACCCAGGAGGGAGGGAGCAATCAGCCCCAGCATTTT
>TRBJ2-2|few|16|TRBD2|TRBV6-2/TRBV6-3
CASARGELVDTGELFF
TGTGCCAGCGCTCGGGGGGAGCTAGTCGACACCGGGGAGCTGTTTTTT
>TRBJ2-6|.|17|.|TRBV4-2
CASSPRGRDSGANVLTF
TGTGCCAGCAGCCCAAGAGGAAGGGACTCTGGGGCCAACGTCCTGACTTTC
>TRBJ2-7|medium-sized|13|.|TRBV9
CASSVGLATEQYF
TGTGCCAGCAGCGTAGGTTTGGCGACCGAGCAGTACTTC
>TRBJ2-5|medium-sized|15|.|TRBV12-3/TRBV12-4
CASSLFSAGQETQYF
TGTGCCAGCAGTTTATTTAGCGCTGGGCAAGAGACCCAGTACTTC
>TRBJ1-1|few|16|.|TRBV2
CASSEALLGFHTEAFF
TGTGCCAGCAGTGAAGCGCTATTGGGATTTCACACTGAAGCTTTCTTT
>TRBJ1-1|.|15|.|TRBV20-1
CSALGAGASNTEAFF
TGCAGTGCTTTGGGGGCCGGGGCATCGAACACTGAAGCTTTCTTT
>TRBJ2-3|many|15|.|TRBV2
CASSERYLRTDTQYF
TGTGCCAGCAGTGAGCGATACCTACGCACAGATACGCAGTATTTT